The clone carrying this TCR beta chain showed up just a few times. How the authors handled the data: Amplification of reference gene primers was used by the study to estimate nucleated cell counts. Sequenced by immunoSEQ multiplex PCR; TCRdb stores in-frame clones only, minus some. The V and J calls and clone size were taken over from that table, and D and trimming were inferred from the DNA. Of over 75,000 clones in the sample, over 80% are singletons; the top ten hold over 9.5%. The CDR3 is made up of 15 amino acids. Per the germline V gene, CDR1 is SGHVS and CDR2 is FQNEAQ. V dropped 3 bases and J dropped 3; count of bases not matched to a gene: 7. The data were obtained in a study of blood T cell repertoires in COVID-19. Study overall: PBMCs, B-cell-depleted T cells, or T cells were the source of the cDNA or gDNA that made up the material.

This sequence was found in a human donor in a cohort sampled during active COVID-19. The sequencing sample was made of peripheral blood. This chain uses TRBV7-8 with TRBJ1-1; 7 nucleotides align to TRBD1. CDR3 nucleotide sequence: TGTGCCAGCAGCTTCTTTACAGGGGTGTACACTGAAGCTTTCTTT. Translation: CASSFFTGVYTEAFF.